This TCR beta chain came from a study of cytomegalovirus exposure and HLA in healthy donors. Use of 60 Vbeta and 13 Jbeta primers characterized the PCR. The assay was immunoSEQ multiplex PCR, and TCRdb's table has in-frame clones only and misses some. The sample has about 160,000 clones, around four fifths seen once. The CDR3 covers 15 residues. V gave up 6 bases and J gave up 9 bases, with 21 bases separating them. CDR1 and CDR2 (germline): SNHLY, FYNNEI. Sequenced: PBMCs. This sequence was found in a young man in good health and CMV-seronegative. This chain connects TRBV2 to TRBJ1-5; possible D gene TRBD1, 6 bases. In nucleotides, the CDR3 is TGTGCCAGCAGCCGCGCGGGGGGGCCCCTTGGGCCCCAGCATTTT. The encoded protein is CASSRAGGPLGPQHF.